These 30 T cell receptor beta chains came from one sample sequenced in a study of vaccination and CD4 T cells after COVID-19. Treatment indicated: roughly ten-day PBMC culture with coronavirus spike peptide pools or control peptides (ViraFEST assay). The Oncomine TCR Beta short-read assay sequenced DNA from cultured CD4+ T cells. One entry per CDR3 protein, called by TCRdb with MiXCR from the PCR reads. This sample has tens of thousands of distinct CDR3 sequences, with around three fifths found just once. These receptors' antigens are unknown. Sequencing was carried out using CD4+ T cells from blood, cultured in vitro. These receptors originate from a human donor who had recovered from COVID-19.

There are a few counts of this clonotype. The CDR3 is CAGRTGEAYTF. In DNA, the CDR3 is TGTGCCGGACGGACAGGGGAAGCCTACACCTTC. The V gene is TRBV6-1, the J gene TRBJ1-2, with TRBD1 identical over 9 bases. There are 11 residues in the CDR3. Germline values: CDR1 MNHNS, CDR2 SASEGT. With V trimmed by 11 bases and J by 10 bases, 8 bases remained unmatched.

The chain joins TRBV6-5 to TRBJ1-2; possibly TRBD1 for D (5 bases). The CDR3 length is 16 residues. Trimming pared 0 bases from V and 2 bases from J, leaving 13 bases between. The germline V gene has CDR1 MNHEY and CDR2 SVGAGI. CDR3 protein: CASSYSKGAGNYGYTF. CDR3 nucleotides: TGTGCCAGCAGTTACTCAAAGGGCGCAGGGAACTATGGCTACACCTTC.

The chain uses TRBV7-2 and TRBJ1-1; D call uncertain. The germline V gene has CDR1 SGHTA and CDR2 FQGNSA. CDR3 length: 14 amino acids. Between the trimmed V and J ends, which lost 4 bases and 0 bases, there was a span of 9 bases. The CDR3 loop is CASSSHSMNTEAFF. The CDR3, as DNA: TGTGCCAGCAGCTCCCATTCTATGAACACTGAAGCTTTCTTT.

V usage is TRBV6-1 and J usage is TRBJ1-1; perhaps TRBD1 as D (6 bases). The length of the CDR3 is 14 residues. Germline V gene lookup returns CDR1 MNHNS and CDR2 SASEGT. Deletions cut 8 bases from V and 1 base from J, with 14 bases between. CDR3 residues: CASASTGPNTEAFF. In nucleotides, the CDR3 is TGTGCCAGCGCTTCGACAGGACCGAACACTGAAGCTTTCTTT.

The rearrangement joins TRBV19 to TRBJ1-4; D is perhaps TRBD1 (5 bases). The V gene's germline CDR1 is LNHDA and CDR2 SQIVND (reference sequence). Trimming removed 4 bases at V and 5 bases at J, with 17 bases between. The CDR3 runs to 16 residues. The CDR3 sequence is CASSNTAGTVNEKLFF. The CDR3 coding sequence is TGTGCCAGTAGTAACACCGCCGGGACCGTCAATGAAAAACTGTTTTTT.

The chain is built from TRBV6-1 and TRBJ2-2; D remains ambiguous. Germline CDR1 is MNHNS and CDR2 is SASEGT. CDR3 size: 12 residues. V lost 7 bases and J lost 8, with 11 bases in between. The CDR3 is CASNLGSGELFF. The CDR3 region has the DNA TGTGCCAGCAATCTAGGGTCTGGGGAGCTGTTTTTT.

This clonotype was picked up a small number of times. The chain has TRBV11-3 and TRBJ2-2; 8 nucleotides align to TRBD2. V shed 5 bases and J 7 bases; nucleotides not matched to a gene: 6. The CDR3 spans 14 residues. Germline loops: CDR1 SGHNT, CDR2 YENEEA. This CDR3 is CASSRIAGNGELFF. CDR3 DNA sequence: TGTGCCAGCAGCCGAATAGCGGGAAACGGGGAGCTGTTTTTT.

The rearrangement uses TRBV6-4 and TRBJ1-1, with unresolved D. CDR1 and CDR2 (germline): MRHNA, SNTAGT. Between the trimmed V and J ends, which lost 6 bases and 1 base, there was a span of 15 bases. There are 15 residues in the CDR3. CDR3 nucleotides: TGTGCCAGCAGAGCGGAATCGACGCCGAACACTGAAGCTTTCTTT. Translating it yields CASRAESTPNTEAFF.

This rearrangement joins TRBV19 to TRBJ2-5; TRBD1 matches 12 bases. Trimming at V came to 1 base and at J to 5 bases, leaving 11 bases not matched to a gene. Germline CDR1 reads LNHDA; CDR2 reads SQIVND (reference sequence). CDR3 length: 18 amino acids. CDR3 loop: CASSIVLPGQGARETQYF. CDR3 sequence (DNA): TGTGCCAGTAGTATAGTCCTTCCGGGACAGGGGGCAAGGGAGACCCAGTACTTC.

The chain employs TRBV19 and TRBJ2-5; D may be TRBD2 (5 bases). The CDR3 contains 15 residues. The germline gives CDR1 LNHDA, CDR2 SQIVND (reference sequence). Trimming left V 6 bases short and J 5 bases short, with 19 bases between. Written as DNA, the CDR3 is TGTGCCAGTAGGATCGGGATAGCGAGGGAGGAGACCCAGTACTTC. Its translation is CASRIGIAREETQYF. Full variable domain (remainder filled in from reference TRBV19 and TRBJ2-5): DGGITQSPKYLFRKEGQNVTLSCEQNLNHDAMYWYRQDPGQGLRLIYYSQIVNDFQKGDIAEGYSVSREKKESFPLTVTSAQKNPTAFYLCASRIGIAREETQYFGPGTRLLVL.

The J gene is TRBJ2-3, the V gene TRBV18, with 10 nucleotides matching TRBD1. The germline gives CDR1 KGHSH, CDR2 LQKENI. V gave up 6 bases and J gave up 4 bases; unmatched junction bases: 7. This CDR3 has 15 amino acids. CDR3 sequence: CASSLGQGPPDTQYF. CDR3 DNA sequence: TGTGCCAGCTCCCTGGGACAGGGGCCCCCAGATACGCAGTATTTT.

The chain joins TRBV18 to TRBJ1-1, with TRBD1 matching over 7 bases. The germline CDR1 and CDR2 sequences are KGHSH and LQKENI. The V and J ends lost 2 bases and 1 base, in that order; junction bases with no gene match: 4. The length of the CDR3 is 15 residues. The CDR3 region is CASSPSQGGNTEAFF. The CDR3 DNA follows: TGTGCCAGCTCACCATCCCAGGGGGGGAACACTGAAGCTTTCTTT.

V usage is TRBV6-1 and J usage is TRBJ1-6; no reliable D call. The V and J ends lost 0 bases and 0 bases respectively, with 12 bases between them. Germline V gives CDR1 MNHNS, CDR2 SASEGT. This CDR3 is built from 18 residues. CDR3 nucleotides: TGTGCCAGCAGTGAAGCGCGGTCGGAGAGCTCCTATAATTCACCCCTCCACTTT. Amino acids: CASSEARSESSYNSPLHF.

The gene calls are TRBV30 and TRBJ2-5, with 11 nucleotides matching TRBD1. CDR3 length equals 14 residues. V lost 6 bases to trimming and J lost 5 bases; unmatched junction nucleotides: 8. Germline-derived CDR1 and CDR2 are GTSNPN and SVGIG (reference sequence). The DNA for the CDR3 is TGTGCCTGCCCAAGGACAGGGGGCGTGGAGACCCAGTACTTC. Its translation: CACPRTGGVETQYF.

V gene TRBV7-9 combines with J gene TRBJ1-1; no clear D gene. The V end lost 1 base, the J end lost 10 bases, and 7 bases lay between the germline ends. CDR1 is SEHNR and CDR2 is FQNEAQ in the germline V gene (reference sequence). The CDR3 is 11 amino acids. CDR3 bases: TGTGCCAGCAGCTTAGTACGGGGAGCTTTCTTT. It translates to CASSLVRGAFF.

This sequence joins TRBV11-2 and TRBJ1-4; maybe TRBD1 (5 bases). V lost 5 bases and J lost 10, with 14 bases in between. The CDR3 spans 13 residues. Germline V gives CDR1 SGHAT, CDR2 FQNNGV. CDR3 nucleotides: TGTGCCAGCAGCCTCCCCGGGGGAGGAAAACTGTTTTTT. Protein: CASSLPGGGKLFF.

The chain links TRBV6-2 or TRBV6-3 to TRBJ2-1; perhaps TRBD2 as D (6 bases). Trimming stripped 10 bases from V and 0 bases from J, with 19 bases between. This CDR3 region has 16 residues. Germline V gives CDR1 MNHEY, CDR2 SVGEGT. The CDR3 sequence: CATQSSLASSYNEQFF. For the CDR3, the DNA is TGTGCCACCCAATCTTCTCTAGCGTCCTCCTACAATGAGCAGTTCTTC.

The chain uses TRBV27 and TRBJ2-1; D call uncertain. With 5 bases removed from V and 4 bases from J, the gap between germline ends came to 18 bases. This CDR3 has 16 amino acids. Germline V gene sequence: CDR1 MNHEY, CDR2 SMNVEV (reference sequence). The CDR3 reads CASSRFADARYNEQFF. For the CDR3, the DNA is TGTGCCAGCAGTCGGTTCGCGGACGCCAGATACAATGAGCAGTTCTTC.

The gene calls are TRBV20-1 and TRBJ1-5; 7 bases line up with TRBD1. The length of the CDR3 is 15 residues. Germline V CDR1 and CDR2: DFQATT, SNEGSKA (reference sequence). Trimming removed 4 bases from V and 1 base from J; junction bases left unmatched: 7. The CDR3 sequence is CSATQGGWSNQPQHF. CDR3 in DNA: TGCAGTGCTACCCAGGGGGGTTGGAGCAATCAGCCCCAGCATTTT.

The CDR3 is CASSPRTSGSREQYF. The DNA of the CDR3 is TGTGCCAGCAGTCCGAGGACTAGCGGGTCCAGGGAGCAGTACTTC. The chain couples TRBV6-1 to TRBJ2-7; TRBD2 matches 11 bases. Germline V gene sequence: CDR1 MNHNS, CDR2 SASEGT. The CDR3 extends over 15 amino acids. Trimming cost V 5 bases and J 7 bases; bases outside gene matches: 10.

J is TRBJ2-5 and V is TRBV2, with 8 positions matching TRBD1. The trim removed 7 bases at V and 6 bases at J, leaving 10 bases unmatched. Per germline, CDR1 SNHLY and CDR2 FYNNEI. This CDR3 has 14 amino acids. The DNA for the CDR3 is TGTGCCAGCACTGGACAGGGATGGGGGAAGACCCAGTACTTC. This translates into CASTGQGWGKTQYF.

The chain joins TRBV6-2 or TRBV6-3 to TRBJ1-2; a possible D gene is TRBD1 (5 bases). Between the trimmed V and J ends, which lost 7 bases and 0 bases, there was a span of 12 bases. Per germline, CDR1 MNHEY and CDR2 SVGEGT. CDR3 length equals 14 residues. The DNA of the CDR3 is TGTGCCAGCACCGGGGACCGACCTAACTATGGCTACACCTTC. As protein: CASTGDRPNYGYTF.

The rearrangement uses TRBV20-1 and TRBJ1-1; D ambiguous. Trimming removed 3 bases from V and 1 base from J, with 12 bases in between. The CDR3 has 14 amino acids. CDR1 is DFQATT and CDR2 is SNEGSKA in the germline V gene (reference sequence). The CDR3 bases are TGCAGTGCTAGGATGTCGCCAGCGAACACTGAAGCTTTCTTT. The encoded protein is CSARMSPANTEAFF.

J is TRBJ2-5 and V is TRBV7-6; D not certain. Germline V gene sequence: CDR1 SGHVS, CDR2 FNYEAQ. The CDR3 sequence is 13 residues long. Trimming pared 3 bases from V and 5 bases from J, leaving 10 bases between. CDR3 protein: CASSLPGVETQYF. CDR3 bases: TGTGCCAGCAGCTTGCCTGGGGTGGAGACCCAGTACTTC.

This sequence joins TRBV6-1 and TRBJ1-2, with 8 bases lining up with TRBD1. The CDR3 is made up of 14 amino acids. CDR1 and CDR2 (germline): MNHNS, SASEGT. The V and J ends lost 8 bases and 2 bases, in that order; junction bases with no gene match: 7. The CDR3 DNA sequence: TGTGCCAGCGAGACACGGACAGGGAACTATGGCTACACCTTC. The encoded protein is CASETRTGNYGYTF.

This clonotype was seen a few times. V usage is TRBV7-6 and J usage is TRBJ1-5; D may be TRBD1 (6 bases). CDR3 length: 13 amino acids. Germline V gene data show CDR1 as SGHVS and CDR2 as FNYEAQ. Trimming removed 5 bases at V and 2 bases at J, with 7 bases between. The CDR3 DNA sequence: TGTGCCAGCAGCGGGGGCGGCAATCAGCCCCAGCATTTT. It is translated as CASSGGGNQPQHF.

The sample holds a few counts of this clonotype. V usage is TRBV28 and J usage is TRBJ1-1; D may be TRBD1 (5 bases). The germline V gene has CDR1 MDHEN and CDR2 SYDVKM. Trimming removed 8 bases from V and 6 bases from J, with 13 bases in between. CDR3 length equals 12 residues. CDR3 loop: CASGPRGAEAFF. Here the CDR3 DNA reads TGTGCCAGCGGGCCGAGGGGAGCTGAAGCTTTCTTT.

CDR3 sequence: CAWRTRGGTGELFF. CDR3 nucleotide sequence: TGTGCCTGGAGAACGAGGGGCGGCACCGGGGAGCTGTTTTTT. The rearrangement links TRBV30 to TRBJ2-2, with D tentatively TRBD1 or TRBD2 (5 bases each). V was shortened by 3 bases and J by 4 bases, with 12 bases between the two germline ends. This CDR3 is built from 14 residues. Germline V gene data show CDR1 as GTSNPN and CDR2 as SVGIG (reference sequence).

This clonotype appeared once. The chain recombines TRBV7-2 with TRBJ2-7; D possibly corresponds to TRBD1 (5 bases). This CDR3 is built from 14 residues. The V end was cut by 3 bases, the J end by 7 bases, with 16 bases between. CDR1 is SGHTA, CDR2 FQGNSA, per germline. The CDR3 loop reads CASSLDQGLGEQYF. CDR3 sequence (DNA): TGTGCCAGCAGCTTGGACCAGGGCTTAGGAGAGCAGTACTTC.

In its sample, this clonotype was seen a few times. V is TRBV11-2 and J is TRBJ1-2; 12 bases line up with TRBD1. The CDR3 is 15 amino acids. The ends lost 3 bases at V and 8 bases at J; junction bases unmatched: 7. The V gene's germline CDR1 is SGHAT and CDR2 FQNNGV. This CDR3 reads CASSFPGTGGPGYTF. Here the CDR3 DNA reads TGTGCCAGCAGCTTTCCCGGGACAGGGGGCCCAGGCTACACCTTC. The full variable domain, in which reference TRBV11-2 and TRBJ1-2 provide the parts outside the CDR3, is EAGVAQSPRYKIIEKRQSVAFWCNPISGHATLYWYQQILGQGPKLLIQFQNNGVVDDSQLPKDRFSAERLKGVDSTLKIQPAKLEDSAVYLCASSFPGTGGPGYTFGSGTRLTVV.